These T cell receptor beta chains were read from a single sample in a study of cytomegalovirus exposure and HLA in healthy donors. Sequencing used immunoSEQ multiplex PCR; TCRdb keeps in-frame clones, though not all of them. The data show over 150,000 clones, over 60% seen once. Specimen: PBMCs. These receptors came from a woman aged 40 to 49 in good health and CMV-seronegative. Both conserved end residues are part of each CDR3.

V: TRBV7-9; CDR3: CASSPYTGSYNSPLHF
V: TRBV5-4; CDR3: CASSLAPAWSYGYTF
V: TRBV19; CDR3: CASRQQNTEAFF
V: TRBV19; CDR3: CASSPGQNTEAFF
V: TRBV6-1; CDR3: CATGGRGIQYF
V: TRBV21-1; CDR3: CASSKGPECAEALGQPQHF
V: TRBV6-6; CDR3: CASSYPRGPVYNEQFF
V: TRBV19; CDR3: CASTQGVGENTEAFF
V: TRBV4-2; CDR3: CASSQVGGTYEQYF
V: TRBV2; CDR3: CASSEEVAGGNEQFF
V: TRBV5-4; CDR3: CASSLGFGGRNFYEQYF
V: TRBV19; CDR3: CASSSDRVYGYTF
V: TRBV5-1; CDR3: CASRQGAETEAFF
V: TRBV7-2; CDR3: CASSLARWAGRYGYTF
V: TRBV6-5; CDR3: CASSYSFGGTGNTIYF
V: TRBV13; CDR3: CASSLRGVNTEAFF
V: TRBV5-6; CDR3: CASSLGPDSKAGELFF
V: TRBV4-1; CDR3: CASSQIFSRDRAGEKLFF
V: TRBV5-1; CDR3: CASSLASIGTGLTNEAFF
V: TRBV6-1; CDR3: CASRSSTLLTRAFF
V: TRBV5-6; CDR3: CASSSTSGVYEQYF
V: TRBV2; CDR3: CASSTDRWDGYTF
V: TRBV5-6; CDR3: CASSTTIYEQFF
V: TRBV5-1; CDR3: CASSSRAGYEQYF
V: TRBV6-5; CDR3: CASSPTGDREQYF
V: TRBV6-1; CDR3: CASSVLRGTGRKETQYF
V: TRBV7-9; CDR3: CASSPARGQGNIQYF